One and the same sample provided the 28 T cell receptor beta chains below, sequenced in a study of T cell clonotyping in hematopoietic cell transplantation. Some clones are missing from TCRdb's copy, which holds only in-frame ones; the method was immunoSEQ multiplex PCR. This table has 9,000 to 13,000 clones, roughly nine tenths appearing once. This sample comprised PBMCs, obtained 100 days after allogeneic stem cell transplant. The receptors were gathered from a female patient aged 60 to 70 who had an allogeneic stem cell transplant from an unrelated donor, so the T cells may come from the graft donor. Some clones in this sample may be carry-over from other donors' samples.

The gene calls are TRBV9 and TRBJ1-5, with D perhaps matching TRBD1 (6 bases). CDR1 SGDLS and CDR2 YYNGEE come from the germline V gene. The CDR3 has 15 amino acids. V lost 4 bases and J lost 6, with 17 bases in between. CDR3 region: CASSPGGAGAQPQHF. DNA for the CDR3: TGTGCCAGCAGCCCCGGCGGGGCAGGGGCTCAGCCCCAGCATTTT.

This clone is termed medium-sized. Other DNA sequences within the sample encode an identical CDR3. The genes are TRBV5-4 and TRBJ2-7, with D maybe TRBD1 (5 bases). This CDR3 spans 13 amino acids. V shed 4 bases and J shed 3 bases, with 11 bases lying between them. Germline-derived CDR1 and CDR2 are SGHNT and YYREEE (reference sequence). The DNA of the CDR3 is TGTGCCAGCAGCCCTGACAGCGACTACGAGCAGTACTTC. Protein sequence: CASSPDSDYEQYF.

The genes are TRBV21-1 and TRBJ1-1; the table names TRBD1, a call not compared with the DNA. TRBV21-1 is shown as a pseudogene. The CDR3 totals 18 residues. In DNA form, the CDR3 reads TGTGCCAGCAGCAAACCCGTCCCGGGACAGCTCTGGAACACTGAAGCTTTCTTT. Protein sequence: CASSKPVPGQLWNTEAFF.

The genes are TRBV6-1 and TRBJ1-2; no clear D gene. CDR1 and CDR2 from the germline V gene are MNHNS and SASEGT. The V end lost 2 bases, the J end lost 4 bases, and 14 bases lay between the germline ends. The CDR3 totals 15 residues. Here the CDR3 reads CASSEFIGSAYGYTF. The CDR3 region has the DNA TGTGCCAGCAGTGAATTCATAGGGTCCGCCTATGGCTACACCTTC.

This chain joins TRBV28 and TRBJ2-7; the match to TRBD2 covers 10 bases. Germline values: CDR1 MDHEN, CDR2 SYDVKM. This CDR3 has 16 residues. The V gene end was trimmed by 3 bases and the J gene end by 9 bases; junction bases not matched to a gene: 14. CDR3 loop: CASSFPSGSSPLVQYF. The CDR3 DNA sequence: TGTGCCAGCAGTTTTCCTAGCGGGAGTTCCCCGCTAGTGCAGTACTTC.

The V gene is TRBV9, the J gene TRBJ2-2; D unclear. CDR1 and CDR2 (germline): SGDLS, YYNGEE. CDR3 length: 12 residues. The germline V and J ends were trimmed by 3 bases and 8 bases, with 8 bases remaining between them. The CDR3 DNA follows: TGTGCCAGCAGCGGAAGACGTGGGGAGCTGTTTTTT. It encodes CASSGRRGELFF.

This clone was recorded a few times. The V gene is TRBV2, the J gene TRBJ1-2; no reliable D call. The CDR3 contains 14 residues. V dropped 7 bases and J dropped 4 bases, with 16 bases sitting between them. The V gene's germline CDR1 is SNHLY and CDR2 FYNNEI. This chain's CDR3 is CASTPAQGTYGYTF. The CDR3 nucleotides are TGTGCCAGCACCCCAGCTCAAGGAACCTATGGCTACACCTTC.

This chain joins TRBV5-1 and TRBJ2-2; D ambiguous. The CDR3 consists of 12 residues. Between the trimmed V and J ends, which lost 1 base and 7 bases, there was a span of 5 bases. Germline CDR1 and CDR2: SGHRS and YFSETQ. CDR3 in DNA: TGCGCCAGCAGCTTGAGGAACGGGGAGCTGTTTTTT. This codes for CASSLRNGELFF.

The rearrangement links TRBV5-1 to TRBJ2-1, with 7 nucleotides matching TRBD2. Germline V gene sequence: CDR1 SGHRS, CDR2 YFSETQ. This CDR3 comprises 15 residues. V trimming: 0 bases; J trimming: 4 bases; junction bases outside the gene matches: 4. The CDR3 spells CASSLAMGGYNEQFF. The CDR3 DNA reads as TGCGCCAGCAGCTTGGCCATGGGAGGGTACAATGAGCAGTTCTTC.

The CDR3 here is CASSLDYQGPTGELFF. In nucleotides, the CDR3 is TGTGCCAGCAGCTTAGACTACCAGGGGCCGACCGGGGAGCTGTTTTTT. V is TRBV7-9 and J is TRBJ2-2; D possibly corresponds to TRBD1 (6 bases). Germline assignment: CDR1 SEHNR and CDR2 FQNEAQ (reference sequence). V was clipped by 1 base and J by 5 bases, with 14 bases between them. This CDR3 has 16 residues. The variable domain in full, with the rest retrieved from reference TRBV7-9 and TRBJ2-2, is DTGVSQNPRHKITKRGQNVTFRCDPISEHNRLYWYRQTLGQGPEFLTYFQNEAQLEKSRLLSDRFSAERPKGSFSTLEIQRTEQGDSAMYLCASSLDYQGPTGELFFGEGSRLTVL.

The chain couples TRBV29-1 to TRBJ2-1; 13 positions match TRBD2. This CDR3 region has 14 residues. Germline CDR1 SQVTM, CDR2 ANQGSEA. Unmatched junction bases numbered 7, after V lost 7 bases and J lost 7 bases. CDR3 in amino acids: CSAQGLAGQNEQFF. The CDR3 DNA reads as TGCAGCGCACAGGGACTAGCGGGACAGAATGAGCAGTTCTTC.

This clone was detected once. This chain connects TRBV7-9 to TRBJ2-7; 10 bases map to TRBD2. V lost 5 bases, J lost 2 bases, and 6 bases stayed unmatched. Germline V CDR1 and CDR2: SEHNR, FQNEAQ (reference sequence). This CDR3 comprises 15 residues. The CDR3 DNA follows: TGTGCCAGCAGCCGGCCAGCGGGAGGGGCCTACGAGCAGTACTTC. Encoded protein: CASSRPAGGAYEQYF.

The chain uses TRBV28 and TRBJ2-2, with D perhaps TRBD2 (6 bases). V lost 1 base to trimming and J lost 6 bases, with 18 bases between them. The CDR3 length is 17 residues. Germline CDR1 and CDR2: MDHEN and SYDVKM. The CDR3 sequence is CASSLLEGREEAGELFF. CDR3 bases: TGTGCCAGCAGTTTATTAGAGGGCAGGGAGGAGGCCGGGGAGCTGTTTTTT.

J is TRBJ2-3 and V is TRBV4-3; 7 bases fit TRBD2. The V segment lost 0 bases and the J segment 2 bases; nucleotides outside the gene matches: 2. The CDR3 extends over 15 amino acids. Germline V lookup: CDR1 LGHNA, CDR2 YSLEER. DNA for the CDR3: TGCGCCAGCAGCCAAGATCTAGCGGACACAGATACGCAGTATTTT. It translates to CASSQDLADTDTQYF.

CDR3 sequence (DNA): TGTGCCAGCAGTGACTACGAGCAGTACTTC. Amino acid sequence: CASSDYEQYF. V usage is TRBV25-1 and J usage is TRBJ2-7; D gene uncertain. The germline gives CDR1 MGHDK, CDR2 SYGVNS. The CDR3 length is 10 residues. The ends were cut back, 3 bases at V and 3 bases at J, with 0 bases in the middle.

The rearrangement uses TRBV20-1 and TRBJ1-1; the D gene is possibly TRBD1 (6 bases). This CDR3 is built from 10 residues. Germline CDR1 and CDR2: DFQATT and SNEGSKA (reference sequence). Trimming took off 5 bases at V and 7 bases at J, with 8 bases between the two ends. CDR3 DNA sequence: TGCAGTGCTGAGGGGGGTGAAGCTTTCTTT. Encoded protein: CSAEGGEAFF.

The chain has TRBV11-3 and TRBJ2-1; D unresolved. The CDR3 runs to 13 residues. V shed 5 bases and J shed 8 bases, with 13 bases lying between them. In germline, CDR1 is SGHNT, CDR2 YENEEA. DNA for the CDR3: TGTGCCAGCAGCCCCCCTGGAGCCTATGAGCAGTTCTTC. Its protein product is CASSPPGAYEQFF.

The chain couples TRBV19 to TRBJ2-7; maybe TRBD2 (6 bases). Looked up from germline, CDR1 is LNHDA and CDR2 is SQIVND (reference sequence). The CDR3 consists of 14 residues. With 10 bases removed from V and 0 bases from J, the gap between germline ends came to 16 bases. In nucleotides, the CDR3 is TGTGCCACTTCTTGGGACTCTGCCTCCTACGAGCAGTACTTC. Translated, it gives CATSWDSASYEQYF.

This CDR3 reads CASSLVVGLAGYEQYF. The CDR3 DNA sequence: TGTGCCAGCAGCTTAGTAGTTGGACTAGCGGGCTACGAGCAGTACTTC. This rearrangement joins TRBV7-9 to TRBJ2-7; 11 bases match TRBD2. The germline V gene encodes CDR1 SEHNR and CDR2 FQNEAQ (reference sequence). This CDR3 has 16 amino acids. V lost 1 base to trimming and J lost 3 bases; unmatched junction nucleotides: 5.

V and J are TRBV19 and TRBJ1-1; 7 bases match TRBD1. The CDR3 is 13 residues long. From germline, CDR1 is LNHDA and CDR2 SQIVND (reference sequence). With 5 bases clipped from V and 1 base from J, the junction kept 1 base outside the gene matches. For the CDR3, the DNA is TGTGCCAGTAGTTGGGACAGGAACACTGAAGCTTTCTTT. Translation: CASSWDRNTEAFF.

The rearrangement uses TRBV7-6 and TRBJ2-1; D is perhaps TRBD1 (6 bases). The germline CDR1 and CDR2 sequences are SGHVS and FNYEAQ. The CDR3 is 14 amino acids. Trimming shortened V by 5 bases and J by 7 bases, and 15 bases separated the two germline ends. In nucleotides, the CDR3 is TGTGCCAGCAGCCTATCGACAGGACAAAATGAGCAGTTCTTC. This sequence encodes CASSLSTGQNEQFF.

The CDR3 sequence: CAWSSAGGTDTQYF. The CDR3 nucleotides read TGTGCCTGGAGTTCGGCGGGAGGAACTGATACGCAGTATTTT. The chain carries TRBV30 and TRBJ2-3; TRBD2 matches at 8 bases. Germline V lookup: CDR1 GTSNPN, CDR2 SVGIG (reference sequence). The CDR3 covers 14 residues. After removal of 2 bases from V and 6 bases from J, the junction contained 7 bases not matched to a gene. Complete variable domain (other parts from reference TRBV30 and TRBJ2-3): SQTIHQWPATLVQPVGSPLSLECTVEGTSNPNLYWYRQAAGRGLQLLFYSVGIGQISSEVPQNLSASRPQDRQFILSSKKLLLSDSGFYLCAWSSAGGTDTQYFGPGTRLTVL.

This clone occurred a few times. The rearrangement joins TRBV30 to TRBJ1-1; 9 nucleotides align to TRBD1. There are 14 residues in the CDR3. Looked up from germline, CDR1 is GTSNPN and CDR2 is SVGIG (reference sequence). V shed 4 bases and J 8 bases; nucleotides not matched to a gene: 11. Written as DNA, the CDR3 is TGTGCCTGGACTAAGGACAGGGGAATCTTCGAAGCTTTCTTT. Its translation is CAWTKDRGIFEAFF.

V usage is TRBV2 and J usage is TRBJ1-2; 11 bases match TRBD1. CDR3 length: 13 amino acids. The germline V gene encodes CDR1 SNHLY and CDR2 FYNNEI. V shed 6 bases, J shed 4 bases, and the junction held 1 base outside the gene matches. CDR3 in DNA: TGTGCCAGCAGCGGGACAGGGGGCTATGGCTACACCTTC. This translates into CASSGTGGYGYTF.

This chain links TRBV10-3 with TRBJ1-1, with 9 bases aligning to TRBD1. With 6 bases clipped from V and 5 bases from J, the junction kept 7 bases outside the gene matches. There are 14 residues in the CDR3. Germline CDR1 and CDR2: ENHRY and SYGVKD. The CDR3 DNA reads TGTGCCATCAGAGGGGACAGGGCGGGTACTGAAGCTTTCTTT. It yields the protein CAIRGDRAGTEAFF.

The J gene is TRBJ1-2, the V gene TRBV27; 8 bases are a match to TRBD1. Germline V gives CDR1 MNHEY, CDR2 SMNVEV (reference sequence). This CDR3 has 13 residues. V gave up 3 bases and J gave up 6 bases; unmatched junction bases: 3. The CDR3 coding sequence is TGTGCCAGCAGTTTCCAGGGGGCGGATGGCTACACCTTC. The encoded protein is CASSFQGADGYTF.

The chain couples TRBV9 to TRBJ2-7; 8 bases fit TRBD1. J gave up 2 bases and V 0 bases, and 1 base lay outside the gene matches. Looked up from germline, CDR1 is SGDLS and CDR2 is YYNGEE. The CDR3 has 14 residues. The CDR3 region has the DNA TGTGCCAGCAGCGTAGAACAGGGGGCCTACGAGCAGTACTTC. Protein sequence: CASSVEQGAYEQYF.

The chain recombines TRBV5-6 with TRBJ2-7, with a possible D match to TRBD1 (6 bases). The CDR3 is 14 residues long. Trimming took 0 bases from V and 2 from J, leaving 9 bases between them. The germline V gene encodes CDR1 SGHDT and CDR2 YYEEEE. This CDR3 reads CASSLGGDTYEQYF. DNA of the CDR3: TGTGCCAGCAGCTTGGGAGGGGACACCTACGAGCAGTACTTC.